In this sample, the clone carrying this T cell receptor beta chain turned up many times. As yet, its antigen is unknown. The data are from a study of identical twins. General observations from the study: Fewer insertions characterized abundant cord blood beta clonotypes, whereas memory repertoires showed none. Twins showed weaker excess sharing in their beta out-of-frame sequences. Analyses based on zero insertions could be partly confounded by invariant MAIT and iNKT cells.

A single record per CDR3 protein comes from TCRdb applying MiXCR to the 5' RACE reads. The sample has 200,000 to 250,000 distinct CDR3 sequences, around 7.6% seen once. The J segment lost 8 bases and the V segment lost 6 bases, leaving 9 bases of the junction unmatched. The CDR3 extends over 13 amino acids. The data were also submitted as part of a second study, on yellow fever vaccine responses in identical twins.

The clonotype was recovered from a woman between 18 and 29 years old in good health. Source material: CD8+ T cells sorted from blood. The V gene is TRBV12-3 or TRBV12-4, the J gene TRBJ1-2; 7 nucleotides agree with TRBD1. The CDR3 sequence is CASSPRQGVGYTF. The CDR3 DNA reads as TGTGCCAGCAGCCCGCGACAGGGAGTCGGCTACACCTTC.